Listed below are T cell receptor beta chains from one sample, sequenced in a study of control samples from healthy donors and cancer patients. TCRdb's table, derived via immunoSEQ multiplex PCR, lists solely in-frame clones and lacks some. The data contain under 300,000 clones, about 80% of them singletons. The sample taken for sequencing was PBMCs. Receptor source: a woman between 55 and 75 years old with lung cancer. Each CDR3 is given with its conserved first and last residue. A D gene is named only where the DNA matches it firmly. Size is omitted from some rows. Given values are once, few, many or a class for expanded clones.

d_call: .; clone_size: .; v_call: TRBV15; j_call: TRBJ2-2; cdr3_length: 17; cdr3_aa: CATSRDRGRTNTGELFF; cdr3_nt: TGTGCCACCAGCAGAGATCGGGGGAGGACGAACACCGGGGAGCTGTTTTTT
d_call: TRBD1; clone_size: .; v_call: TRBV7-9; j_call: TRBJ2-1; cdr3_length: 14; cdr3_aa: CASSPWTGVDEQFF; cdr3_nt: TGTGCCAGCAGCCCCTGGACAGGGGTAGATGAGCAGTTCTTC
d_call: TRBD1; clone_size: .; v_call: TRBV15; j_call: TRBJ2-1; cdr3_length: 14; cdr3_aa: CATSRDTGGNEQFF; cdr3_nt: TGTGCCACCAGCAGAGATACAGGGGGGAATGAGCAGTTCTTC
d_call: .; clone_size: .; v_call: TRBV5-6; j_call: TRBJ2-7; cdr3_length: 14; cdr3_aa: CASSIAGPRAEQYF; cdr3_nt: TGTGCCAGCAGCATAGCCGGGCCCCGAGCGGAGCAGTACTTC
d_call: .; clone_size: .; v_call: TRBV3-1/TRBV3-2; j_call: TRBJ2-1; cdr3_length: 16; cdr3_aa: CASSQDWGITYNEQFF; cdr3_nt: TGTGCCAGCAGCCAAGATTGGGGGATTACCTACAATGAGCAGTTCTTC
d_call: TRBD2; clone_size: .; v_call: TRBV6-5; j_call: TRBJ2-5; cdr3_length: 14; cdr3_aa: CASSPLAGGETQYF; cdr3_nt: TGTGCCAGCAGCCCACTAGCGGGAGGGGAGACCCAGTACTTC
d_call: TRBD1; clone_size: few; v_call: TRBV5-4; j_call: TRBJ2-5; cdr3_length: 13; cdr3_aa: CASSLRGPETQYF; cdr3_nt: TGTGCCAGCAGCTTGAGGGGGCCAGAGACCCAGTACTTC
d_call: TRBD2; clone_size: .; v_call: TRBV19; j_call: TRBJ2-2; cdr3_length: 18; cdr3_aa: CASSILGLAGGLTGELFF; cdr3_nt: TGTGCCAGTAGTATCCTCGGACTAGCGGGGGGCCTCACCGGGGAGCTGTTTTTT
d_call: TRBD1; clone_size: few; v_call: TRBV5-4; j_call: TRBJ1-1; cdr3_length: 15; cdr3_aa: CASSPEQGPNTEAFF; cdr3_nt: TGTGCCAGCAGCCCAGAACAGGGGCCTAACACTGAAGCTTTCTTT
d_call: TRBD1; clone_size: .; v_call: TRBV5-1; j_call: TRBJ2-5; cdr3_length: 15; cdr3_aa: CASSLQGARQETQYF; cdr3_nt: TGCGCCAGCAGCTTGCAGGGGGCGCGGCAAGAGACCCAGTACTTC
d_call: TRBD2; clone_size: .; v_call: TRBV24-1; j_call: TRBJ2-5; cdr3_length: 13; cdr3_aa: CATSDGGRGTQYF; cdr3_nt: TGTGCCACCAGTGATGGGGGGAGGGGGACCCAGTACTTC
d_call: TRBD2; clone_size: .; v_call: TRBV20-1; j_call: TRBJ2-7; cdr3_length: 14; cdr3_aa: CSASPAGLGYEQYF; cdr3_nt: TGCAGTGCTAGTCCCGCGGGACTAGGGTACGAGCAGTACTTC
d_call: .; clone_size: .; v_call: TRBV10-3; j_call: TRBJ2-6; cdr3_length: 16; cdr3_aa: CAIAAAGAPGANVLTF; cdr3_nt: TGTGCCATCGCCGCGGCAGGGGCGCCTGGGGCCAACGTCCTGACTTTC
d_call: TRBD1; clone_size: .; v_call: TRBV13; j_call: TRBJ1-4; cdr3_length: 14; cdr3_aa: CASTFGQGALKLFF; cdr3_nt: TGTGCCAGCACCTTCGGACAGGGGGCCTTAAAACTGTTTTTT
d_call: .; clone_size: .; v_call: TRBV11-2; j_call: TRBJ2-1; cdr3_length: 15; cdr3_aa: CASSYTGAPTNEQFF; cdr3_nt: TGTGCCAGCAGCTACACAGGAGCTCCTACAAATGAGCAGTTCTTC
d_call: TRBD1; clone_size: .; v_call: TRBV5-1; j_call: TRBJ1-3; cdr3_length: 13; cdr3_aa: CASRSGGRNTIYF; cdr3_nt: TGCGCCAGCAGGTCAGGGGGAAGAAACACCATATATTTT
d_call: .; clone_size: .; v_call: TRBV29-1; j_call: TRBJ1-3; cdr3_length: 11; cdr3_aa: CSVVEENTIYF; cdr3_nt: TGCAGCGTTGTTGAAGAAAACACCATATATTTT